Sequencing of this T cell receptor (beta chain) was carried out in a study of shared clonotypes between healthy human individuals. In the source study's methods: Owing to the provision of junction-only sequences devoid of quality scores by immunoSEQ, filtering differed. Data came from immunoSEQ multiplex PCR; TCRdb stores just in-frame clones and leaves some out. D and trimming were read from the DNA, whereas the V and J calls and clone size are those reported in that table. The sample contains about 1,900,000 clones, over 85% of which appear only once. CD8 cells regarded as naive lacked CD45RO, were positively chosen for CCR7, and omitted terminally differentiated effector memory CD45RA+ cells. Comment on this clone: Its specificity is unknown.

The CDR3 is made up of 12 amino acids. V dropped 3 bases and J dropped 4 bases, with 8 bases sitting between them. Germline values: CDR1 SGHTS, CDR2 YDEGEE. Study results and caveats: Some clonotypes were shared by all four sorted-subset donors, while others were not shared. The non-shared ones had lower generation probabilities than the shared ones. An anticipated effect of sequencing depth on clonotype sharing among donors was recognized.

V usage is TRBV5-8 and J usage is TRBJ2-7; D gene ambiguous. This TCR came from a man between 18 and 29 years old in good health. The sample taken for sequencing was naive CD8+ T cells sorted from blood. The CDR3: CASSWEDYEQYF. Written as DNA, the CDR3 is TGTGCCAGCAGCTGGGAAGATTACGAGCAGTACTTC.